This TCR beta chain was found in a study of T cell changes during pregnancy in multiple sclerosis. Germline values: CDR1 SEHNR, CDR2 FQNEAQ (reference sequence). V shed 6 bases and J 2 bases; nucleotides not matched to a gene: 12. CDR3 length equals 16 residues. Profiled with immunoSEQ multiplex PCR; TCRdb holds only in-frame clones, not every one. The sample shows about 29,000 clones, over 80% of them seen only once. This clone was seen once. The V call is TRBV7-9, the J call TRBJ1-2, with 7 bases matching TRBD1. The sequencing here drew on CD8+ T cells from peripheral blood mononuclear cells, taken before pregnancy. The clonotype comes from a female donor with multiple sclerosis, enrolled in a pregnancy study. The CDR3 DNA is TGTGCCAGCAGTTCGTCCCCCGGGACAGTGAACTATGGCTACACCTTC. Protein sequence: CASSSSPGTVNYGYTF.